This T cell receptor (beta chain) was identified during a study of cytomegalovirus exposure and HLA in healthy donors. Study results and limitations: A later analysis found first-cohort TCR clusters tended to co-occur in the approximately 110 validation repertoires. According to reports, the classifier identified cytomegalovirus status with high specificity and sensitivity.

Germline loops: CDR1 MNHNS, CDR2 SASEGT. The length of the CDR3 is 15 residues. V dropped 5 bases and J dropped 1 base, with 11 bases sitting between them. Method: immunoSEQ multiplex PCR; TCRdb's copy keeps in-frame clones and lacks some. The table shows roughly 70,000 clones, with roughly 96% occurring only once. Remarks on this clone: Its antigen is currently unknown.

The TCR originated in a man younger than 35 in good health and CMV-seronegative. V is TRBV6-1 and J is TRBJ1-4; D possibly corresponds to TRBD1 (5 bases). The sequenced sample consisted of PBMCs. CDR3: CASSFGGGTNEKLFF. CDR3 in DNA: TGTGCCAGCAGTTTTGGGGGGGGAACTAATGAAAAACTGTTTTTT.